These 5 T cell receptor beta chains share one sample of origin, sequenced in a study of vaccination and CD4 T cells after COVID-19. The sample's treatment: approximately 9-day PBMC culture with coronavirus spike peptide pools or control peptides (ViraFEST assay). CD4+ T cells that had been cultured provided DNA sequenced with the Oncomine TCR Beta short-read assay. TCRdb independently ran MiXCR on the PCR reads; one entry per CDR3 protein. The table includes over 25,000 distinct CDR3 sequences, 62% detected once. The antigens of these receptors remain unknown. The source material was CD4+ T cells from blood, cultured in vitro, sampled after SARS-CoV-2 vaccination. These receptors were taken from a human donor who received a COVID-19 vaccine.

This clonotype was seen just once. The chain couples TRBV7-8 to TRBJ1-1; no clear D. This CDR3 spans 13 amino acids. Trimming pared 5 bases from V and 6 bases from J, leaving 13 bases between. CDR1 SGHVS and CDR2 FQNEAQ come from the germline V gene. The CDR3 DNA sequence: TGTGCCAGCAGCCCAGCGGGTAGTGCTGAAGCTTTCTTT. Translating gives CASSPAGSAEAFF.

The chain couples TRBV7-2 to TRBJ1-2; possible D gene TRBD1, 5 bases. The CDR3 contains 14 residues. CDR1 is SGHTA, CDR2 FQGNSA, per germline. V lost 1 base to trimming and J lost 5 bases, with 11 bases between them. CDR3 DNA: TGTGCCAGCAGCTTAGGACAGCAAGATTATGGCTACACCTTC. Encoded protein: CASSLGQQDYGYTF.

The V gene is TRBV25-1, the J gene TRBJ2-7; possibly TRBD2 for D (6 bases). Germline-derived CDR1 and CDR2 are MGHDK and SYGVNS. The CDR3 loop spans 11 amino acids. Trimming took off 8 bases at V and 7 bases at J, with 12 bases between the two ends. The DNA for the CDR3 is TGTGCCAGCTCCCAGGCGGGGGAGCAGTACTTC. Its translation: CASSQAGEQYF.

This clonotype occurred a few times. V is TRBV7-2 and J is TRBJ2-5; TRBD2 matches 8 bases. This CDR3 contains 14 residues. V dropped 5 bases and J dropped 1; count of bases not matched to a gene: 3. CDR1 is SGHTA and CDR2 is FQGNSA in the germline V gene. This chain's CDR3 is CASSITSGQETQYF. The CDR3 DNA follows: TGTGCCAGCAGCATAACTAGCGGCCAAGAGACCCAGTACTTC.

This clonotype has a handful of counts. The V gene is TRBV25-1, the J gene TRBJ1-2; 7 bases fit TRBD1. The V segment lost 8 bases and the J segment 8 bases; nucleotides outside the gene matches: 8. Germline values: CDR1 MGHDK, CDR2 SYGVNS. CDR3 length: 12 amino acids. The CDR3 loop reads CASQTGQTGYTF. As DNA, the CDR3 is TGTGCCAGCCAGACAGGGCAGACGGGCTACACCTTC.